One and the same sample provided the 27 T cell receptor beta chains below, sequenced in a study of cytomegalovirus exposure and HLA in healthy donors. The PCR contained 60 Vbeta and 13 Jbeta primers. The protocol was immunoSEQ multiplex PCR, while the TCRdb copy is restricted to in-frame clones and leaves out a portion. Found here are approximately 44,000 clones, 60% to 85% of them singletons; the top ten hold about 1.5%. The sequencing sample was made of PBMCs. The receptors originated from a young man in good health and CMV-seronegative.

The chain employs TRBV7-8 and TRBJ1-6; 7 bases fit TRBD1. Trimming cost V 7 bases and J 10 bases; bases outside gene matches: 10. The CDR3 extends over 14 amino acids. Germline loops: CDR1 SGHVS, CDR2 FQNEAQ. The CDR3 DNA follows: TGTGCCAGCACCAGACAGGGTGAGAGCTCACCCCTCCACTTT. Translation gives CASTRQGESSPLHF. The entire variable domain, with the rest obtained from reference TRBV7-8 and TRBJ1-6, is as follows: GAGVSQSPRYKVAKRGQDVALRCDPISGHVSLFWYQQALGQGPEFLTYFQNEAQLDKSGLPSDRFFAERPEGSVSTLKIQRTQQEDSAVYLCASTRQGESSPLHFGNGTRLTVT.

This clone was recorded only once. The chain employs TRBV7-2 and TRBJ2-1; TRBD2 aligns across 7 bases. Germline CDR1 is SGHTA and CDR2 is FQGNSA. The CDR3 contains 15 residues. With V trimmed by 6 bases and J by 0 bases, 5 bases remained unmatched. The CDR3 DNA follows: TGTGCCAGCAGTAAACTAGCGTCCTCCTACAATGAGCAGTTCTTC. It encodes CASSKLASSYNEQFF.

In its sample, this clone was seen once. The chain uses TRBV7-2 and TRBJ2-2, with a tentative D call TRBD2 (6 bases). The CDR3 covers 15 residues. The V end was cut by 3 bases, the J end by 1 base, with 9 bases between. The germline V gene has CDR1 SGHTA and CDR2 FQGNSA. The CDR3 here is CASSLGLLNTGELFF. The CDR3 DNA follows: TGTGCCAGCAGCTTGGGACTCTTGAACACCGGGGAGCTGTTTTTT.

The chain is built from TRBV10-3 and TRBJ2-3; weak D call: TRBD2 (7 bases). With 4 bases removed from V and 2 bases from J, the gap between germline ends came to 13 bases. The CDR3 spans 15 residues. CDR1 ENHRY and CDR2 SYGVKD come from the germline V gene. The CDR3 bases are TGTGCCATCAGTGGGGAGGGGGATTCCACAGATACGCAGTATTTT. Its protein product is CAISGEGDSTDTQYF.

The chain couples TRBV29-1 to TRBJ2-7, with a possible D match to TRBD1 (6 bases). This CDR3 comprises 14 residues. With 3 bases removed from V and 5 bases from J, the gap between germline ends came to 17 bases. Germline V gene sequence: CDR1 SQVTM, CDR2 ANQGSEA. CDR3 bases: TGCAGCGTTGATGGACAGAGGGCGATCGACGAGCAGTACTTC. Protein sequence: CSVDGQRAIDEQYF.

The chain links TRBV2 to TRBJ2-5; 7 bases are a match to TRBD1. This CDR3 comprises 14 residues. Germline CDR1 and CDR2: SNHLY and FYNNEI. Trimming took 7 bases from V and 5 from J; bases not matched to a gene: 10. CDR3 in DNA: TGTGCCAGCAATTCGAACAGGGGTCAGGAGACCCAGTACTTC. Translation: CASNSNRGQETQYF.

J is TRBJ1-1 and V is TRBV7-9; D is perhaps TRBD1 (5 bases). CDR3 length equals 16 residues. Germline loops: CDR1 SEHNR, CDR2 FQNEAQ (reference sequence). V was cut by 6 bases and J by 1 base, with 18 bases left in between. DNA of the CDR3: TGTGCCAGCAGGGGGGGAGGGGCGACCTCGAACACTGAAGCTTTCTTT. Translating it yields CASRGGGATSNTEAFF.

This rearrangement joins TRBV18 to TRBJ1-4; 12 bases are a match to TRBD1. Germline-derived CDR1 and CDR2 are KGHSH and LQKENI. CDR3 length equals 15 residues. V was clipped by 4 bases and J by 7 bases; unmatched bases: 4. CDR3 sequence: CASSRGQGALEKLFF. The CDR3 bases are TGTGCCAGCTCACGGGGACAGGGGGCGCTTGAAAAACTGTTTTTT.

This clone was recorded a few times. The chain employs TRBV5-1 and TRBJ1-2, with D unclear. This CDR3 is built from 14 residues. V was pared by 4 bases and J by 3 bases, with 13 bases between. Germline V gives CDR1 SGHRS, CDR2 YFSETQ. The CDR3 protein is CASSPQVGDYGYTF. The DNA for the CDR3 is TGCGCCAGCAGCCCCCAGGTCGGGGACTATGGCTACACCTTC.

V and J are TRBV15 and TRBJ2-5, with TRBD1 matching over 9 bases. This CDR3 has 16 residues. Per the germline V gene, CDR1 is LNHNV and CDR2 is YYDKDF (reference sequence). Trimming at V came to 5 bases and at J to 1 base, leaving 8 bases not matched to a gene. CDR3 DNA: TGTGCCACCAGCGGCCTATGGACAGGGGCCCAAGAGACCCAGTACTTC. Translation: CATSGLWTGAQETQYF.

This rearrangement joins TRBV5-5 to TRBJ2-7; maybe TRBD2 (5 bases). V lost 2 bases and J 0 bases, leaving 12 bases between the germline ends. The CDR3 runs to 15 residues. Germline V gene sequence: CDR1 SGHKS, CDR2 YYEKEE (reference sequence). CDR3 bases: TGTGCCAGCAGCTTTCGGTCGGGGAGCTCCTACGAGCAGTACTTC. It codes for CASSFRSGSSYEQYF.

This chain connects TRBV7-2 to TRBJ2-5; D unresolved. Trimming removed 1 base at V and 4 bases at J, with 10 bases between. CDR1 and CDR2 (germline): SGHTA, FQGNSA. This CDR3 has 14 residues. The CDR3 is CASSLGGPRETQYF. The CDR3 DNA sequence: TGTGCCAGCAGCTTAGGTGGGCCGCGAGAGACCCAGTACTTC.

CDR3: CATTLAGGFLGELFF. CDR3 nucleotides: TGTGCCACCACCCTAGCGGGAGGTTTCCTCGGGGAGCTGTTTTTT. The chain has TRBV15 and TRBJ2-2; 11 bases line up with TRBD2. The V and J ends lost 7 bases and 7 bases, in that order; junction bases with no gene match: 8. In germline, CDR1 is LNHNV, CDR2 YYDKDF (reference sequence). This CDR3 has 15 residues.

V usage is TRBV7-3 and J usage is TRBJ2-1; maybe TRBD1 (5 bases). The germline CDR1 and CDR2 sequences are SGHTA and FQGTGA. The CDR3 runs to 13 residues. Trimming pared 1 base from V and 6 bases from J, leaving 7 bases between. The CDR3, as DNA: TGTGCCAGCAGCTTAAGTAGGGGCAATGAGCAGTTCTTC. It specifies CASSLSRGNEQFF.

The chain uses TRBV27 and TRBJ2-3; TRBD2 might be the D (6 bases). V shed 1 base and J shed 6 bases, with 17 bases lying between them. CDR3 length: 16 residues. Germline V gives CDR1 MNHEY, CDR2 SMNVEV (reference sequence). CDR3 protein: CASSLWRVSPLDTQYF. In nucleotides, the CDR3 is TGTGCCAGCAGTTTATGGAGGGTTTCGCCTCTGGATACGCAGTATTTT.

This chain connects TRBV6-1 to TRBJ2-1; possible D gene TRBD2, 6 bases. V dropped 3 bases and J dropped 0 bases, with 12 bases sitting between them. The length of the CDR3 is 16 residues. Germline values: CDR1 MNHNS, CDR2 SASEGT. The CDR3 bases are TGTGCCAGCAGTGACGGAGGGGTTAGCTCCTACAATGAGCAGTTCTTC. Amino acids: CASSDGGVSSYNEQFF.

The rearrangement uses TRBV5-1 and TRBJ1-2; TRBD1 matches 10 bases. From germline, CDR1 is SGHRS and CDR2 YFSETQ. After removal of 4 bases from V and 8 bases from J, the junction contained 5 bases not matched to a gene. The CDR3 is 13 residues long. In DNA form, the CDR3 reads TGCGCCAGCAGCGGAGGGACAGGGGAAGGCTACACCTTC. Translating it yields CASSGGTGEGYTF.

The chain employs TRBV7-3 and TRBJ2-3, with TRBD1 matching over 12 bases. This CDR3 spans 16 amino acids. Germline values: CDR1 SGHTA, CDR2 FQGTGA. V trimming: 2 bases; J trimming: 3 bases; junction bases outside the gene matches: 3. DNA for the CDR3: TGTGCCAGCAGCTTAGGGGGACAGGGGGCGACAGATACGCAGTATTTT. Translation: CASSLGGQGATDTQYF.

This CDR3 reads CASSQDRAYEQYF. In nucleotides, the CDR3 is TGTGCCAGCAGCCAGGACAGAGCCTACGAGCAGTACTTC. This chain uses TRBV7-8 with TRBJ2-7; D is perhaps TRBD1 (6 bases). Germline V lookup: CDR1 SGHVS, CDR2 FQNEAQ. With 5 bases removed from V and 2 bases from J, the gap between germline ends came to 10 bases. CDR3 length equals 13 residues. The complete variable domain, with remaining parts taken from reference TRBV7-8 and TRBJ2-7, reads GAGVSQSPRYKVAKRGQDVALRCDPISGHVSLFWYQQALGQGPEFLTYFQNEAQLDKSGLPSDRFFAERPEGSVSTLKIQRTQQEDSAVYLCASSQDRAYEQYFGPGTRLTVT.

The chain is built from TRBV27 and TRBJ2-1; TRBD2 aligns across 10 bases. CDR3 length: 15 residues. Germline-derived CDR1 and CDR2 are MNHEY and SMNVEV (reference sequence). Germline trimming cut 5 bases from V and 2 bases from J; bases unmatched to any gene: 3. This CDR3 reads CASSVLAGPYNEQFF. Written as DNA, the CDR3 is TGTGCCAGCAGTGTACTAGCGGGACCCTACAATGAGCAGTTCTTC.

V usage is TRBV7-8 and J usage is TRBJ1-1; TRBD1 matches 8 bases. The CDR3 spans 16 residues. CDR1 is SGHVS, CDR2 FQNEAQ, per germline. After removal of 4 bases from V and 1 base from J, the junction contained 8 bases not matched to a gene. This CDR3 reads CASSWRRGQENTEAFF. CDR3 nucleotide sequence: TGTGCCAGCAGCTGGAGGAGGGGACAGGAGAACACTGAAGCTTTCTTT. The full variable domain, completed using reference TRBV7-8 and TRBJ1-1, is GAGVSQSPRYKVAKRGQDVALRCDPISGHVSLFWYQQALGQGPEFLTYFQNEAQLDKSGLPSDRFFAERPEGSVSTLKIQRTQQEDSAVYLCASSWRRGQENTEAFFGQGTRLTVV.

The chain employs TRBV7-8 and TRBJ2-3; 12 bases are shared with TRBD2. V shed 5 bases and J 5 bases; nucleotides not matched to a gene: 8. In germline, CDR1 is SGHVS, CDR2 FQNEAQ. This CDR3 is built from 16 residues. The CDR3 DNA reads TGTGCCAGCAGCCCTCTTTCGGGACTAGCGGGAGATACGCAGTATTTT. This gives the protein CASSPLSGLAGDTQYF.

Only a few counts were recorded for this clone. CDR3 sequence (DNA): TGTGCCAGCAGCTTTAGGCAGGGCTCCGGAAAACTGTTTTTT. Its translation is CASSFRQGSGKLFF. The chain recombines TRBV7-2 with TRBJ1-4; D is possibly TRBD1 (5 bases). Per the germline V gene, CDR1 is SGHTA and CDR2 is FQGNSA. CDR3 length equals 14 residues. The germline V and J ends were trimmed by 3 bases and 10 bases, with 15 bases remaining between them.

V gene TRBV29-1 combines with J gene TRBJ2-1, with D maybe TRBD1 (7 bases). V was shortened by 1 base and J by 5 bases, with 15 bases between the two germline ends. The CDR3 loop spans 15 amino acids. Germline V lookup: CDR1 SQVTM, CDR2 ANQGSEA. The CDR3, as DNA: TGCAGCGTTGAAGCCCCCAGGGGGGTAAACAATGAGCAGTTCTTC. It specifies CSVEAPRGVNNEQFF.

V gene TRBV5-6 combines with J gene TRBJ1-6; 8 nucleotides align to TRBD1. The length of the CDR3 is 17 residues. CDR1 SGHDT and CDR2 YYEEEE come from the germline V gene. The trim removed 0 bases at V and 6 bases at J, leaving 8 bases unmatched. CDR3: CASSLVQGDLSNSPLHF. CDR3 DNA: TGTGCCAGCAGCTTGGTACAGGGGGACTTGTCTAATTCACCCCTCCACTTT.

V gene TRBV5-1 combines with J gene TRBJ2-7, with TRBD2 matching 9 bases. The germline V gene has CDR1 SGHRS and CDR2 YFSETQ. Trimming at V came to 1 base and at J to 4 bases, leaving 6 bases not matched to a gene. The CDR3 totals 15 residues. The CDR3 nucleotides are TGCGCCAGCAGCTTGATTAGCGGGAGTCGGTACGAGCAGTACTTC. Its translation: CASSLISGSRYEQYF. The full variable domain, its missing parts supplied by reference TRBV5-1 and TRBJ2-7, is KAGVTQTPRYLIKTRGQQVTLSCSPISGHRSVSWYQQTPGQGLQFLFEYFSETQRNKGNFPGRFSGRQFSNSRSEMNVSTLELGDSALYLCASSLISGSRYEQYFGPGTRLTVT.

The CDR3 loop reads CASSRLAGGVDEQFF. In nucleotides, the CDR3 is TGTGCCAGCAGCAGACTAGCGGGAGGGGTCGATGAGCAGTTCTTC. The chain links TRBV2 to TRBJ2-1; 14 bases are a match to TRBD2. Germline CDR1 reads SNHLY; CDR2 reads FYNNEI. The trim removed 6 bases at V and 8 bases at J, leaving 6 bases unmatched. The CDR3 is 15 amino acids.